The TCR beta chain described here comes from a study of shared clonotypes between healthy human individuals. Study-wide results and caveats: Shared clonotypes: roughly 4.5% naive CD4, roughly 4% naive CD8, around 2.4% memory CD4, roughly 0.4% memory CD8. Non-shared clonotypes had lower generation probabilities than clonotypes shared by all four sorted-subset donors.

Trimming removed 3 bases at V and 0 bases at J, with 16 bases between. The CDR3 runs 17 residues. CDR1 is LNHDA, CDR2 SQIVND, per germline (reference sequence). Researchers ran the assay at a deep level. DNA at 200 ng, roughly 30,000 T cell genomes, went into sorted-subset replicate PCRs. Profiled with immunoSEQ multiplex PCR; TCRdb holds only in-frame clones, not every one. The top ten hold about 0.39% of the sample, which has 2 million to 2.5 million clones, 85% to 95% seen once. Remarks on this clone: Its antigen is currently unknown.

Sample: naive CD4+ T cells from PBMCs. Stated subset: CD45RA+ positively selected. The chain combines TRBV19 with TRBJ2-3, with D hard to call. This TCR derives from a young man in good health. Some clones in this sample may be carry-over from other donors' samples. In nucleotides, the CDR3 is TGTGCCAGTAGTATCAAAGGCCTAGTAATGAGCACAGATACGCAGTATTTT. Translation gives CASSIKGLVMSTDTQYF.